The rows below give T cell receptor beta chains drawn from one sample of a study of Tregs in tolerant kidney transplant recipients. Only in-frame clones appear in the TCRdb table, and some are missing; sequencing was by immunoSEQ multiplex PCR. The sample yields roughly 64,000 clones, more than 75% seen once. The sample in question was CD4+ T cells from blood (PBMCs), obtained 6 months after the transplant. The receptors were gathered from a human patient who received a combined kidney and bone marrow transplant. Some of the T cells may derive from the graft donor. Both conserved end residues are part of each CDR3. A D gene is named only where the DNA matches it firmly. Where a row states a size, it is once, few, many or the class of an expanded clone; other rows omit it.

d_gene | j_gene | abundance | v_gene | CDR3aa | CDR3nt
TRBD2 | TRBJ2-1 | - | TRBV5-1 | CASSPGLAGVGSEQFF | TGCGCCAGCAGCCCAGGACTAGCGGGAGTAGGTAGTGAGCAGTTCTTC
- | TRBJ1-5 | - | TRBV5-5 | CASSLTNQPQHF | TGTGCCAGCAGCCTAACCAATCAGCCCCAGCATTTT
- | TRBJ1-2 | - | TRBV29-1 | CSVEGGDTNYGYTF | TGCAGCGTCGAGGGAGGGGATACTAACTATGGCTACACCTTC
TRBD2 | TRBJ2-3 | - | TRBV27 | CASSNLTGLAGGDTQYF | TGTGCCAGCAGCAACCTAACCGGACTAGCGGGGGGAGATACGCAGTATTTT
- | TRBJ2-3 | - | TRBV18 | CASSPRDYRTDTQYF | TGTGCCAGCTCACCACGCGACTACCGCACAGATACGCAGTATTTT
TRBD1 | TRBJ2-3 | - | TRBV29-1 | CSDGTGADTQYF | TGCAGCGATGGGACAGGGGCAGATACGCAGTATTTT
- | TRBJ2-1 | - | TRBV4-1 | CASSQDQDRRNNEQFF | TGCGCCAGCAGCCAAGATCAGGACAGACGAAACAATGAGCAGTTCTTC
TRBD1 | TRBJ1-2 | - | TRBV2 | CASKQEQGARNGYTF | TGTGCCAGCAAGCAGGAACAGGGGGCGCGTAATGGCTACACCTTC
- | TRBJ2-3 | - | TRBV7-2 | CASSHRVSDTQYF | TGTGCCAGCAGCCACCGGGTGTCGGATACGCAGTATTTT
- | TRBJ2-1 | few | TRBV2 | CASSGAHYNEQFF | TGTGCCAGCAGTGGCGCTCACTACAATGAGCAGTTCTTC
- | TRBJ1-5 | - | TRBV19 | CASSTYRDGQPQHF | TGTGCCAGTAGTACGTACAGGGATGGTCAGCCCCAGCATTTT
TRBD1 | TRBJ1-3 | - | TRBV6-1 | CASRADRARNTIYF | TGTGCCAGCAGGGCGGACAGGGCTCGAAACACCATATATTTT
TRBD2 | TRBJ2-1 | - | TRBV10-3 | CAISDSSGGYNEQFF | TGTGCCATCAGTGATAGTAGCGGGGGGTACAATGAGCAGTTCTTC
- | TRBJ2-1 | - | TRBV6-6 | CASSYGGNEQFF | TGTGCCAGCAGTTACGGGGGGAATGAGCAGTTCTTC
- | TRBJ1-2 | - | TRBV2 | CASSFSYGYTF | TGTGCCAGCAGTTTCTCCTATGGCTACACCTTC
- | TRBJ2-3 | - | TRBV27 | CASSLQDSGTQYF | TGTGCCAGCAGTTTACAGGACAGTGGTACGCAGTATTTT
- | TRBJ2-5 | - | TRBV6-6 | CASTNDPSGWKTQYF | TGTGCCAGCACCAACGACCCCTCAGGGTGGAAGACCCAGTACTTC
- | TRBJ1-5 | - | TRBV27 | CASSSHGGRNQPQHF | TGTGCCAGCAGTTCCCATGGTGGGCGCAATCAGCCCCAGCATTTT
- | TRBJ1-6 | - | TRBV19 | CASSIGPVYSPLHF | TGTGCCAGTAGTATAGGGCCCGTTTATTCACCCCTCCACTTT
- | TRBJ2-1 | - | TRBV5-1 | CASSLPTDSYNEQFF | TGCGCCAGCAGCTTACCAACAGACTCCTACAATGAGCAGTTCTTC
TRBD1 | TRBJ2-3 | once | TRBV4-1 | CASSHLDRDADTQYF | TGCGCCAGCAGCCATTTGGACAGGGATGCGGATACGCAGTATTTT
- | TRBJ2-7 | few | TRBV6-5 | CASSYGSGPHHEQYF | TGTGCCAGCAGTTATGGGAGCGGTCCACACCACGAGCAGTACTTC
- | TRBJ1-6 | - | TRBV4-1 | CASSQVGSSYNSPLHF | TGCGCCAGCAGCCAAGTGGGGAGCTCCTATAATTCCCCCCTCCACTTT
TRBD1 | TRBJ1-5 | - | TRBV7-2 | CASSLWTGHQPQHF | TGTGCCAGCAGCCTCTGGACAGGACATCAGCCCCAGCATTTT
- | TRBJ2-7 | - | TRBV30 | CAWSADSEQYF | TGTGCCTGGAGTGCGGACAGCGAGCAGTACTTC
TRBD2 | TRBJ2-3 | - | TRBV4-3 | CASSQGTSGGLADTQYF | TGCGCCAGCAGCCAAGGGACTAGCGGGGGGTTGGCAGATACGCAGTATTTT
TRBD2 | TRBJ2-3 | - | TRBV9 | CASSGVGGASGSMLIPDTQYF | TGTGCCAGCAGCGGCGTCGGGGGGGCTAGCGGGAGTATGCTCATTCCGGATACGCAGTATTTT
- | TRBJ1-4 | - | TRBV14 | CASSQDYAVRVQLFF | TGTGCCAGCAGCCAAGATTACGCGGTACGGGTGCAACTGTTTTTT
TRBD2 | TRBJ2-3 | - | TRBV7-3 | CASSSYSGRIPDTQYF | TGTGCCAGCAGCTCCTATAGCGGGAGAATCCCAGATACGCAGTATTTT
- | TRBJ1-6 | - | TRBV5-1 | CASSRGQHNSPLHF | TGCGCCAGCAGCCGAGGCCAACATAATTCCCCCCTCCACTTT
TRBD1 | TRBJ1-2 | - | TRBV2 | CASTTRGTAVGYTF | TGTGCCAGCACCACCCGTGGGACAGCTGTCGGCTACACCTTC
- | TRBJ2-3 | - | TRBV7-8 | CASSLGMGGADTQYF | TGTGCCAGCAGCTTAGGAATGGGCGGGGCAGATACGCAGTATTTT
- | TRBJ2-7 | - | TRBV30 | CAWSVPRARVLGQYF | TGTGCCTGGAGTGTACCGCGGGCCCGGGTTTTAGGGCAGTACTTC
- | TRBJ1-6 | - | TRBV14 | CASSQEGQQVRCSPLHF | TGTGCCAGCAGCCAAGAGGGCCAACAGGTAAGGTGTTCACCCCTCCACTTT
TRBD1 | TRBJ1-6 | - | TRBV6-5 | CASSSGGLESPLHF | TGTGCCAGCAGTTCAGGGGGCCTTGAGTCACCCCTCCACTTT